Shown below are 25 T cell receptor beta chains from a single sample sequenced in a study of blood T cell repertoires in COVID-19. The method was immunoSEQ multiplex PCR; TCRdb's version includes in-frame clones alone and lacks a portion of them. The sample has 40,000 or so clones, about 85% seen once; the top ten hold 9.5% to 15%. Sequences were obtained from peripheral blood. These receptors all come from a human donor in a cohort sampled during active COVID-19.

The chain couples TRBV6-4 to TRBJ1-1, with D uncertain. Between the trimmed V and J ends, which lost 0 bases and 2 bases, there was a span of 4 bases. Germline V CDR1 and CDR2: MRHNA, SNTAGT. CDR3 size: 13 residues. Here the CDR3 reads CASSDSSNTEAFF. In DNA form, the CDR3 reads TGTGCCAGCAGTGACTCAAGCAACACTGAAGCTTTCTTT.

This sequence joins TRBV6-2 or TRBV6-3 and TRBJ2-1; 9 bases fit TRBD2. The trim removed 0 bases at V and 3 bases at J, leaving 0 bases unmatched. Germline loops: CDR1 MNHEY, CDR2 SVGEGT. This CDR3 spans 15 amino acids. CDR3 region: CASSYSSGGYNEQFF. Written as DNA, the CDR3 is TGTGCCAGCAGTTACTCTAGCGGGGGCTACAATGAGCAGTTCTTC.

The J gene is TRBJ1-1, the V gene TRBV6-6; 7 bases match TRBD1. This CDR3 has 12 amino acids. The germline V gene encodes CDR1 MNHNY and CDR2 SVGAGI (reference sequence). The V and J ends lost 7 bases and 5 bases, in that order; junction bases with no gene match: 4. As DNA, the CDR3 is TGTGCCAGCAACAGGGGAAGAACTGAAGCTTTCTTT. As protein: CASNRGRTEAFF.

The chain couples TRBV7-8 to TRBJ1-2; D perhaps matches TRBD1 (5 bases). Looked up from germline, CDR1 is SGHVS and CDR2 is FQNEAQ. The CDR3 has 14 residues. Trimming stripped 1 base from V and 2 bases from J, with 8 bases between. CDR3 protein: CASSLGAGNYGYTF. The CDR3 nucleotides read TGTGCCAGCAGCTTAGGTGCAGGGAACTATGGCTACACCTTC. Variable domain in full (rest from reference TRBV7-8 and TRBJ1-2): GAGVSQSPRYKVAKRGQDVALRCDPISGHVSLFWYQQALGQGPEFLTYFQNEAQLDKSGLPSDRFFAERPEGSVSTLKIQRTQQEDSAVYLCASSLGAGNYGYTFGSGTRLTVV.

The rearrangement links TRBV5-3 to TRBJ1-5; 7 bases agree with TRBD1. TRBV5-3 is an ORF for which the function is uncertain. The CDR3 has 15 amino acids. V lost 4 bases to trimming and J lost 2 bases; unmatched junction nucleotides: 6. The CDR3 DNA sequence: TGTGCCAGAAGCCCCACGGGACAGCGCAATCAGCCCCAGCATTTT. Encoded protein: CARSPTGQRNQPQHF.

This chain uses TRBV7-9 with TRBJ2-5; tentative D call: TRBD2 (6 bases). Germline CDR1 reads SEHNR; CDR2 reads FQNEAQ (reference sequence). The CDR3 has 16 amino acids. V was pared by 5 bases and J by 4 bases, with 20 bases between. In DNA, the CDR3 is TGTGCCAGCAGCCCCATTGGGGACTGGGTGGGAGAGACCCAGTACTTC. Residues: CASSPIGDWVGETQYF. Full variable domain (rest looked up from reference TRBV7-9 and TRBJ2-5): DTGVSQNPRHKITKRGQNVTFRCDPISEHNRLYWYRQTLGQGPEFLTYFQNEAQLEKSRLLSDRFSAERPKGSFSTLEIQRTEQGDSAMYLCASSPIGDWVGETQYFGPGTRLLVL.

J is TRBJ1-3 and V is TRBV7-9; weak D call: TRBD1 (5 bases). Per the germline V gene, CDR1 is SEHNR and CDR2 is FQNEAQ (reference sequence). Deletions cut 1 base from V and 0 bases from J, with 7 bases between. This CDR3 is 15 amino acids long. CDR3 bases: TGTGCCAGCAGCTTAGACAGGCACTCTGGAAACACCATATATTTT. Protein: CASSLDRHSGNTIYF. The full variable domain, with the rest looked up from reference TRBV7-9 and TRBJ1-3, is DTGVSQNPRHKITKRGQNVTFRCDPISEHNRLYWYRQTLGQGPEFLTYFQNEAQLEKSRLLSDRFSAERPKGSFSTLEIQRTEQGDSAMYLCASSLDRHSGNTIYFGEGSWLTVV.

This chain joins TRBV2 and TRBJ1-4; 8 positions agree with TRBD1. V lost 6 bases and J lost 0; bases outside the gene matches: 3. Germline V lookup: CDR1 SNHLY, CDR2 FYNNEI. The CDR3 is 15 residues long. CDR3 coding DNA: TGTGCCAGCAGCGAACAGGGGGCAACTAATGAAAAACTGTTTTTT. It codes for CASSEQGATNEKLFF.

This chain joins TRBV5-4 and TRBJ1-6, with 11 bases identical to TRBD1. Germline V gene data show CDR1 as SGHNT and CDR2 as YYREEE (reference sequence). This CDR3 has 16 amino acids. V trimming: 4 bases; J trimming: 10 bases; junction bases outside the gene matches: 10. Here the CDR3 DNA reads TGTGCCAGCAGCCCCGGACAGGGGGCGCAGCAATCACCCCTCCACTTT. This encodes CASSPGQGAQQSPLHF.

The chain carries TRBV27 and TRBJ2-7; TRBD1 matches 8 bases. Germline V gene sequence: CDR1 MNHEY, CDR2 SMNVEV (reference sequence). There are 16 residues in the CDR3. V shed 2 bases, J shed 2 bases, and the junction held 8 bases outside the gene matches. CDR3: CASSLRGLQGAYEQYF. In DNA, the CDR3 is TGTGCCAGCAGTTTAAGGGGCCTACAGGGGGCCTACGAGCAGTACTTC.

This chain connects TRBV2 to TRBJ2-5; D possibly corresponds to TRBD1 (5 bases). V was clipped by 8 bases and J by 2 bases, with 18 bases between them. Per the germline V gene, CDR1 is SNHLY and CDR2 is FYNNEI. The CDR3 totals 15 residues. The CDR3 loop reads CASRNRGVGQETQYF. DNA for the CDR3: TGTGCCAGCCGTAATAGGGGCGTGGGACAAGAGACCCAGTACTTC. The full variable domain, in which reference TRBV2 and TRBJ2-5 provide the parts outside the CDR3, is EPEVTQTPSHQVTQMGQEVILRCVPISNHLYFYWYRQILGQKVEFLVSFYNNEISEKSEIFDDQFSVERPDGSNFTLKIRSTKLEDSAMYFCASRNRGVGQETQYFGPGTRLLVL.

The V and J genes are TRBV7-3 and TRBJ2-5; 10 bases line up with TRBD1. There are 14 residues in the CDR3. The germline CDR1 and CDR2 sequences are SGHTA and FQGTGA. J was trimmed by 6 bases and V by 4 bases; bases with no gene match: 5. The CDR3 coding sequence is TGTGCCAGCAGCTCCGGGACAGGGGCGAAGACCCAGTACTTC. This gives the protein CASSSGTGAKTQYF.

The chain uses TRBV19 and TRBJ2-2, with unresolved D. V was shortened by 8 bases and J by 0 bases, with 13 bases between the two germline ends. The germline V gene encodes CDR1 LNHDA and CDR2 SQIVND (reference sequence). CDR3 length: 15 residues. The CDR3 DNA follows: TGTGCCAGTCCCCTGGCAGAGGCGAACACCGGGGAGCTGTTTTTT. Translated: CASPLAEANTGELFF.

In its sample, this clone was seen a few times. The J gene is TRBJ2-3, the V gene TRBV5-1; D is perhaps TRBD2 (6 bases). Germline loops: CDR1 SGHRS, CDR2 YFSETQ. V was pared by 3 bases and J by 1 base, with 9 bases between. This CDR3 spans 14 amino acids. This CDR3 is CASSWGDGTDTQYF. In DNA form, the CDR3 reads TGCGCCAGCAGCTGGGGGGATGGCACAGATACGCAGTATTTT.

V gene TRBV2 combines with J gene TRBJ2-3; TRBD2 matches at 10 bases. J gave up 5 bases and V 7 bases, and 9 bases lay outside the gene matches. Germline CDR1 reads SNHLY; CDR2 reads FYNNEI. The CDR3 has 15 amino acids. This CDR3 reads CASKTLAGEGDTQYF. DNA for the CDR3: TGTGCCAGCAAGACCCTAGCGGGGGAGGGAGATACGCAGTATTTT. The variable domain in full, completed from reference TRBV2 and TRBJ2-3, reads EPEVTQTPSHQVTQMGQEVILRCVPISNHLYFYWYRQILGQKVEFLVSFYNNEISEKSEIFDDQFSVERPDGSNFTLKIRSTKLEDSAMYFCASKTLAGEGDTQYFGPGTRLTVL.

The V gene is TRBV28, the J gene TRBJ2-3, with 9 bases identical to TRBD2. Germline V CDR1 and CDR2: MDHEN, SYDVKM. CDR3 length: 17 amino acids. V lost 5 bases and J lost 2; bases outside the gene matches: 11. CDR3 protein: CASSSAGAGGNTDTQYF. In nucleotides, the CDR3 is TGTGCCAGCAGTAGTGCGGGAGCGGGGGGTAACACAGATACGCAGTATTTT. Based on the CDR3 plus reference TRBV28 and TRBJ2-3, the full variable domain is DVKVTQSSRYLVKRTGEKVFLECVQDMDHENMFWYRQDPGLGLRLIYFSYDVKMKEKGDIPEGYSVSREKKERFSLILESASTNQTSMYLCASSSAGAGGNTDTQYFGPGTRLTVL.

This chain joins TRBV30 and TRBJ2-4, with D possibly being TRBD2 (6 bases). The germline V and J ends were trimmed by 2 bases and 6 bases, with 8 bases remaining between them. Germline CDR1 is GTSNPN and CDR2 is SVGIG (reference sequence). The CDR3 is 12 residues long. Here the CDR3 reads CAWSPGGNIQYF. CDR3 sequence (DNA): TGTGCCTGGAGTCCCGGGGGAAACATTCAGTACTTC.

J is TRBJ2-7 and V is TRBV5-1; D is unresolved. This CDR3 spans 16 amino acids. Per the germline V gene, CDR1 is SGHRS and CDR2 is YFSETQ. V was trimmed by 1 base and J by 0 bases, leaving 14 bases between them. The DNA for the CDR3 is TGCGCCAGCAGCTTGAACCCTCTGGGCTCCTCCTACGAGCAGTACTTC. This encodes CASSLNPLGSSYEQYF.

The chain joins TRBV10-3 to TRBJ2-3; 9 bases match TRBD2. CDR3 size: 16 residues. The ends lost 6 bases at V and 5 bases at J; junction bases unmatched: 12. Germline V gene lookup returns CDR1 ENHRY and CDR2 SYGVKD. CDR3 in DNA: TGTGCCATCAGGAGGGGTAGCGGGGGAGTAGGAGATACGCAGTATTTT. As protein: CAIRRGSGGVGDTQYF.

This chain uses TRBV11-2 with TRBJ1-6; TRBD1 matches at 7 bases. Germline loops: CDR1 SGHAT, CDR2 FQNNGV. This CDR3 comprises 14 residues. Trimming removed 5 bases from V and 14 bases from J; junction bases left unmatched: 12. DNA of the CDR3: TGTGCCAGCAGCCCAGACAGGGCCACAGCCACCCTCCACTTT. This encodes CASSPDRATATLHF. Full variable domain (missing parts from reference TRBV11-2 and TRBJ1-6): EAGVAQSPRYKIIEKRQSVAFWCNPISGHATLYWYQQILGQGPKLLIQFQNNGVVDDSQLPKDRFSAERLKGVDSTLKIQPAKLEDSAVYLCASSPDRATATLHFGNGTRLTVT.

The J gene is TRBJ2-1, the V gene TRBV12-3 or TRBV12-4; D is ambiguous. This CDR3 has 12 amino acids. Deletions cut 4 bases from V and 5 bases from J, with 6 bases between. CDR3 loop: CASSSSHNEQFF. The CDR3 DNA follows: TGTGCCAGCAGTTCTTCCCACAATGAGCAGTTCTTC.

The table lists this clone with a few counts. The V and J genes are TRBV11-2 and TRBJ2-2; tentative D call: TRBD1 (5 bases). CDR3 length equals 14 residues. Germline lookup yields CDR1 SGHAT and CDR2 FQNNGV. Trimming stripped 8 bases from V and 2 bases from J, with 12 bases between. In DNA, the CDR3 is TGTGCCAGCGGGCAGGGCGGCAACACCGGGGAGCTGTTTTTT. This codes for CASGQGGNTGELFF.

The J gene is TRBJ2-3, the V gene TRBV10-1, with 8 bases matching TRBD2. Germline trimming cut 6 bases from V and 0 bases from J; bases unmatched to any gene: 2. This CDR3 is 14 amino acids long. Germline CDR1 WNHNN, CDR2 SYGVQD (reference sequence). The CDR3 spells CASRTGGSTDTQYF. DNA for the CDR3: TGCGCCAGCAGGACGGGGGGGAGCACAGATACGCAGTATTTT.

This chain connects TRBV11-3 to TRBJ2-2, with D perhaps TRBD2 (5 bases). This CDR3 has 16 amino acids. Germline V CDR1 and CDR2: SGHNT, YENEEA. Trimming pared 4 bases from V and 3 bases from J, leaving 15 bases between. The CDR3 DNA reads as TGTGCCAGCAGCTCCCTCTCCGGGGATTACACCGGGGAGCTGTTTTTT. It specifies CASSSLSGDYTGELFF. Full variable domain (missing parts from reference TRBV11-3 and TRBJ2-2): EAGVVQSPRYKIIEKKQPVAFWCNPISGHNTLYWYLQNLGQGPELLIRYENEEAVDDSQLPKDRFSAERLKGVDSTLKIQPAELGDSAVYLCASSSLSGDYTGELFFGEGSRLTVL.

This clone was found a few times. The chain has TRBV7-2 and TRBJ2-7, with 9 positions matching TRBD1. Germline trimming cut 0 bases from V and 6 bases from J; bases unmatched to any gene: 6. This CDR3 region has 15 residues. Germline V gene sequence: CDR1 SGHTA, CDR2 FQGNSA. The CDR3 region is CASSLAGTGYLEQYF. In DNA form, the CDR3 reads TGTGCCAGCAGCTTAGCTGGGACAGGGTATCTCGAGCAGTACTTC.